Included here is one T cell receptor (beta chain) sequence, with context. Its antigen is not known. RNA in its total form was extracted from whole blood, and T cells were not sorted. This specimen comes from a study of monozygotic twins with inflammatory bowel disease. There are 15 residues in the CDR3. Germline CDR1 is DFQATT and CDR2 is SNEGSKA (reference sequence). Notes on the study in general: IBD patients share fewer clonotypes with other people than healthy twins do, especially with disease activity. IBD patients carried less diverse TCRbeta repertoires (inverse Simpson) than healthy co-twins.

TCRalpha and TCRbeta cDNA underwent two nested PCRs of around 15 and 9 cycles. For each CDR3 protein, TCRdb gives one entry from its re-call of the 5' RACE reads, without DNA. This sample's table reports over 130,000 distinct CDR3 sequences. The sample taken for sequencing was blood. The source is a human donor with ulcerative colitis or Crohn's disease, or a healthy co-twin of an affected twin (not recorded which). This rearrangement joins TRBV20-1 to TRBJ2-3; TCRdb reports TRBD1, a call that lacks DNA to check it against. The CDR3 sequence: CSAAQQGTSTDTQYF.